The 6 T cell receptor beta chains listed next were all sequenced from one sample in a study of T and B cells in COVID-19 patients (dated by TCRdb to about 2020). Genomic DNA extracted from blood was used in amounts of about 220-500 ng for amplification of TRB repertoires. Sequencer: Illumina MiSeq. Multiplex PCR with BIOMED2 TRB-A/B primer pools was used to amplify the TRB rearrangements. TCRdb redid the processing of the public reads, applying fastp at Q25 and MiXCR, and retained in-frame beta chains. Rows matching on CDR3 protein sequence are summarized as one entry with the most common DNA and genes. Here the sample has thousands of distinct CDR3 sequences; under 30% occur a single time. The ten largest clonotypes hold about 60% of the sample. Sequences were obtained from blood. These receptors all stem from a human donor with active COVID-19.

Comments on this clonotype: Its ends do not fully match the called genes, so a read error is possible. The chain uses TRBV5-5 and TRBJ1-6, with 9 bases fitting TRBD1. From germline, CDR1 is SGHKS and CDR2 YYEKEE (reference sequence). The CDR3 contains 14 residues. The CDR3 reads CASSLTGGNSPLHF. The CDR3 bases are TGCGCCAGCAGCTTGACAGGGGGTAATTCACCCCTCCACTTT.

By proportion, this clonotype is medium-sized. The CDR3 region is CASSYSRGRATDTQYF. The CDR3 nucleotides read TGTGCCAGCAGTTACTCTCGCGGGAGGGCAACAGATACGCAGTATTTT. The chain combines TRBV6-5 with TRBJ2-3; 9 bases map to TRBD2. V trimming: 0 bases; J trimming: 3 bases; junction bases outside the gene matches: 4. The length of the CDR3 is 16 residues. CDR1 MNHEY and CDR2 SVGAGI come from the germline V gene.

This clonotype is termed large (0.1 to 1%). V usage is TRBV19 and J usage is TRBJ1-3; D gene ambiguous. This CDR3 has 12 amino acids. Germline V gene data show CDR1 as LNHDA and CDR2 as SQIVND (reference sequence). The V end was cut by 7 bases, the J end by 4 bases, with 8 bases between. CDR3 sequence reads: CASTMTGNTIYF. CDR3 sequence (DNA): TGTGCCAGTACAATGACAGGAAACACCATATATTTT.

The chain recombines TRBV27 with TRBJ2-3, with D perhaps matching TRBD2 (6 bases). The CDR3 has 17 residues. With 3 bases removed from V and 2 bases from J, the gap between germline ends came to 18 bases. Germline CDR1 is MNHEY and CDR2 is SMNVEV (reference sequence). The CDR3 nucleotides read TGTGCCAGCAGTTTTAGCTTTGCGGGATTCTACACAGATACGCAGTATTTT. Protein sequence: CASSFSFAGFYTDTQYF.

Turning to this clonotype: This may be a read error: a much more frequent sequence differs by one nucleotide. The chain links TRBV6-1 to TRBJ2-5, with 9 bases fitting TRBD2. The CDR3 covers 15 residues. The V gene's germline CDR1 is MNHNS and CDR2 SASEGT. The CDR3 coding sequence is TGTGCCAGCAGTGAAGCGCTAGCGGGAACAGAGACCGAGTACTTC. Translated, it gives CASSEALAGTETEYF.

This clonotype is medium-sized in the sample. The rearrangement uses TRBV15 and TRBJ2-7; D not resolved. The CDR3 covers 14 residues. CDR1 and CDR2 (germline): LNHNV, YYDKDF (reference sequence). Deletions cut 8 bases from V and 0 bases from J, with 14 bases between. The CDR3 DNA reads TGTGCCACCCGGTCGGGTACGAGCTCCTACGAGCAGTACTTC. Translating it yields CATRSGTSSYEQYF.